The 13 T cell receptor beta chains given below trace back to one sample, sequenced in a study of blood T cell repertoires in COVID-19. Profiled with immunoSEQ multiplex PCR; TCRdb holds only in-frame clones, not every one. Of more than 95,000 clones in the sample, about 88% were seen once. Sample: peripheral blood. Receptor source: a human donor in a cohort sampled during active COVID-19.

The genes are TRBV5-1 and TRBJ2-7; no clear D. Between the trimmed V and J ends, which lost 4 bases and 2 bases, there was a span of 13 bases. Germline V gene data show CDR1 as SGHRS and CDR2 as YFSETQ. CDR3 size: 14 residues. The CDR3 here is CASSPGWVTYEQYF. The CDR3 DNA reads TGCGCCAGCAGCCCCGGGTGGGTTACCTACGAGCAGTACTTC.

The chain recombines TRBV7-3 with TRBJ2-3, with 8 bases aligning to TRBD1. The CDR3 extends over 15 amino acids. Germline loops: CDR1 SGHTA, CDR2 FQGTGA. The V gene end was trimmed by 2 bases and the J gene end by 5 bases; junction bases not matched to a gene: 6. The CDR3 DNA sequence: TGTGCCAGCAGCTTACCGGGACAGGAAGGAGATACGCAGTATTTT. Encoded protein: CASSLPGQEGDTQYF.

The chain recombines TRBV3-1 (or the pseudogene TRBV3-2) with TRBJ2-3; 7 nucleotides match TRBD2. Germline V lookup: CDR1 LGHDT, CDR2 YNNKEL (reference sequence). This CDR3 region has 17 residues. V was pared by 1 base and J by 0 bases, with 7 bases of the junction left unmatched. CDR3 sequence: CASSQAGGPPSTDTQYF. The CDR3 nucleotides read TGTGCCAGCAGCCAAGCGGGGGGACCACCTAGCACAGATACGCAGTATTTT.

Note on this clone: This sequence may be a read error, since a much larger clone differs from it by one base. The chain is built from TRBV4-3 and TRBJ2-7, with D possibly TRBD1 on 6 matching bases. Germline V gives CDR1 LGHNA, CDR2 YSLEER. This CDR3 is 15 amino acids long. Trimming removed 2 bases from V and 7 bases from J, with 18 bases in between. The CDR3 DNA reads TGCGCCAGCAGCCAAAACCGTGGGGGCGTGGTGGAGCAGTACTTC. This codes for CASSQNRGGVVEQYF.

In regard to this clone: The same CDR3 is also encoded by other DNA sequences in this sample. This chain's CDR3 is CASSLRVNTEAFF. Written as DNA, the CDR3 is TGTGCCAGCAGTCTCAGGGTGAACACTGAAGCTTTCTTT. This chain uses TRBV12-3 or TRBV12-4 with TRBJ1-1; tentative D call: TRBD1 (5 bases). This CDR3 is 13 amino acids long. V lost 5 bases and J lost 0, with 7 bases in between.

The genes are TRBV28 and TRBJ2-5; 9 bases are a match to TRBD2. This CDR3 contains 18 residues. The germline gives CDR1 MDHEN, CDR2 SYDVKM. V lost 3 bases, J lost 2 bases, and 13 bases stayed unmatched. The CDR3 is CASSFYRPASGKQETQYF. CDR3 sequence (DNA): TGTGCCAGCAGTTTCTACCGCCCGGCTAGCGGGAAGCAAGAGACCCAGTACTTC.

In this sample, this clone turned up once. This chain links TRBV3-1 (or the pseudogene TRBV3-2) with TRBJ2-5; 7 bases match TRBD1. CDR3 length: 15 amino acids. After removal of 6 bases from V and 6 bases from J, the junction contained 13 bases not matched to a gene. The germline V gene has CDR1 LGHDT and CDR2 YNNKEL (reference sequence). The DNA of the CDR3 is TGTGCCAGCAGAGGCATATCGACAGGGACGAAGACCCAGTACTTC. This codes for CASRGISTGTKTQYF.

The rearrangement uses TRBV20-1 and TRBJ2-5; D uncertain. Germline V CDR1 and CDR2: DFQATT, SNEGSKA (reference sequence). This CDR3 contains 10 residues. V gave up 5 bases and J gave up 7 bases, with 8 bases separating them. The CDR3 DNA is TGCAGTGCTGCCCCGGGGACCCAGTACTTC. It codes for CSAAPGTQYF.

The gene calls are TRBV6-5 and TRBJ1-2; no reliable D call. V lost 10 bases and J 6 bases, leaving 18 bases between the germline ends. CDR1 is MNHEY, CDR2 SVGAGI, per germline. This CDR3 contains 13 residues. DNA for the CDR3: TGTGCCACTTCCCTCGGGGTACAGAATGGCTACACCTTC. Amino acid sequence: CATSLGVQNGYTF.

The chain couples TRBV7-9 to TRBJ2-7; D might be TRBD2 (5 bases). The ends were cut back, 7 bases at V and 7 bases at J, with 23 bases in the middle. Germline values: CDR1 SEHNR, CDR2 FQNEAQ (reference sequence). The CDR3 sequence is 15 residues long. The DNA of the CDR3 is TGTGCCAGCACCCTCGCGGGCTCCGGGCCGGGGGAGCAGTACTTC. Its protein is CASTLAGSGPGEQYF.

V is TRBV28 and J is TRBJ2-1; no definite D call. Trimming cost V 5 bases and J 4 bases, with 6 bases left between them. CDR1 and CDR2 (germline): MDHEN, SYDVKM. The CDR3 runs to 12 residues. CDR3 nucleotides: TGTGCCAGCAGTCCCGGTTACAATGAGCAGTTCTTC. Protein sequence: CASSPGYNEQFF.

This clone has just one count. V and J are TRBV9 and TRBJ2-3, with 10 bases identical to TRBD2. Germline V CDR1 and CDR2: SGDLS, YYNGEE. CDR3 length equals 16 residues. The trim removed 4 bases at V and 2 bases at J, leaving 7 bases unmatched. The CDR3 is CASSPLAGGPTDTQYF. CDR3 bases: TGTGCCAGCAGCCCCTTAGCGGGGGGCCCCACAGATACGCAGTATTTT.

CDR3 DNA: TGTGCTAGTGGCCACCGGACAGGTGGCGGGAATGAGCAGTTCTTC. Translation gives CASGHRTGGGNEQFF. V is TRBV12-5 and J is TRBJ2-1, with 7 positions matching TRBD1. Trimming removed 6 bases from V and 7 bases from J; junction bases left unmatched: 12. The CDR3 has 15 residues. Germline lookup yields CDR1 LGHNT and CDR2 FRNRAP. The complete variable domain, with remaining parts taken from reference TRBV12-5 and TRBJ2-1, reads DARVTQTPRHKVTEMGQEVTMRCQPILGHNTVFWYRQTMMQGLELLAYFRNRAPLDDSGMPKDRFSAEMPDATLATLKIQPSEPRDSAVYFCASGHRTGGGNEQFFGPGTRLTVL.